The 9 T cell receptor beta chains below were found in one sample sequenced in a study of control samples from healthy donors and cancer patients. TCRdb's copy holds only in-frame clones and misses some; the assay was immunoSEQ multiplex PCR. The data hold 100,000 or so clones, with less than 90% observed a single time. Source material: blood. These receptors came from a woman aged 45-60 years in good health.

V gene TRBV5-1 combines with J gene TRBJ2-2; 9 nucleotides agree with TRBD1. Germline V lookup: CDR1 SGHRS, CDR2 YFSETQ. The CDR3 runs 18 residues. V lost 3 bases and J lost 7; bases outside the gene matches: 16. CDR3: CASSSPGQGNLRGGELFF. For the CDR3, the DNA is TGCGCCAGCAGCTCCCCGGGACAGGGAAACCTCCGTGGCGGGGAGCTGTTTTTT. Drawing the rest from reference TRBV5-1 and TRBJ2-2, the complete variable domain is KAGVTQTPRYLIKTRGQQVTLSCSPISGHRSVSWYQQTPGQGLQFLFEYFSETQRNKGNFPGRFSGRQFSNSRSEMNVSTLELGDSALYLCASSSPGQGNLRGGELFFGEGSRLTVL.

This chain uses TRBV19 with TRBJ1-5; D is uncertain. The CDR3 is 14 residues long. V shed 7 bases and J shed 2 bases, with 12 bases lying between them. Germline V CDR1 and CDR2: LNHDA, SQIVND (reference sequence). CDR3 in DNA: TGTGCCAGTACTCGGACGAACGGCAATCAGCCCCAGCATTTT. It specifies CASTRTNGNQPQHF.

The J gene is TRBJ1-2, the V gene TRBV27; 9 positions agree with TRBD1. The CDR3 sequence is 15 residues long. The trim removed 2 bases at V and 8 bases at J, leaving 9 bases unmatched. Germline V CDR1 and CDR2: MNHEY, SMNVEV (reference sequence). In DNA form, the CDR3 reads TGTGCCAGCAGTTTAGTGAGGGACAGGGTGGGCGGCTACACCTTC. Amino acids: CASSLVRDRVGGYTF.

This rearrangement joins TRBV12-3 or TRBV12-4 to TRBJ1-5; D unresolved. The CDR3 has 12 residues. The V gene lost 3 bases and the J gene lost 3 bases, with 3 bases spanning the gap. CDR3 DNA: TGTGCCAGCAGTTTTGTCAATCAGCCCCAGCATTTT. It specifies CASSFVNQPQHF.

J is TRBJ1-5 and V is TRBV5-1; D gene ambiguous. The CDR3 has 14 amino acids. Per germline, CDR1 SGHRS and CDR2 YFSETQ. V was clipped by 6 bases and J by 7 bases, with 17 bases between them. The CDR3 DNA sequence: TGCGCCAGCACCGACGACCCGGGCGTACAGCCCCAGCATTTT. Translated: CASTDDPGVQPQHF.

The chain has TRBV5-1 and TRBJ2-1; 10 bases line up with TRBD2. Trimming took 0 bases from V and 7 from J; bases not matched to a gene: 4. This CDR3 has 15 amino acids. Germline assignment: CDR1 SGHRS and CDR2 YFSETQ. Written as DNA, the CDR3 is TGCGCCAGCAGCTTGGTAGCGGGGGGATTTAATGAGCAGTTCTTC. It translates to CASSLVAGGFNEQFF.

The CDR3 nucleotides read TGTGCCAGCGAAAGACAGGGGAATGAGCAGTTCTTC. Translated, it gives CASERQGNEQFF. The V call is TRBV2, the J call TRBJ2-1; 8 positions agree with TRBD1. V shed 8 bases, J shed 7 bases, and the junction held 4 bases outside the gene matches. Germline V gene sequence: CDR1 SNHLY, CDR2 FYNNEI. The CDR3 contains 12 residues.

J is TRBJ2-1 and V is TRBV7-8; D gene ambiguous. The V gene lost 5 bases and the J gene lost 9 bases, with 14 bases spanning the gap. This CDR3 region has 13 residues. Germline V gene sequence: CDR1 SGHVS, CDR2 FQNEAQ. The chain's CDR3 is CASSLPLRLEQFF. The CDR3 DNA reads TGTGCCAGCAGCCTCCCCCTACGCCTTGAGCAGTTCTTC.

The chain uses TRBV2 and TRBJ2-7; a possible D gene is TRBD1 (6 bases). The CDR3 length is 13 residues. The germline gives CDR1 SNHLY, CDR2 FYNNEI. Trimming removed 11 bases at V and 3 bases at J, with 17 bases between. The CDR3 loop reads CADGAGRGYEQYV. The CDR3 nucleotides read TGTGCCGACGGTGCCGGCAGGGGCTACGAGCAGTACGTC.